This TCR beta chain was identified during a study of T cell responses to AZD1222 COVID-19 vaccine. V dropped 4 bases and J dropped 0 bases, with 12 bases sitting between them. Germline assignment: CDR1 SGHDN and CDR2 FVKESK. The CDR3 totals 15 residues. Sequencing used immunoSEQ multiplex PCR; TCRdb keeps in-frame clones, though not all of them. The sample yields around 140,000 clones, 85% seen once. The starting material was peripheral blood, obtained 28 days after the second dose of the MenACWY control vaccine. This TCR was recovered from an adult who received the MenACWY meningococcal vaccine as a control. This rearrangement joins TRBV14 to TRBJ1-1, with D unclear. The CDR3 region has the DNA TGTGCCAGCAGCCGTTCTACCTCAATGAACACTGAAGCTTTCTTT. Translated, it gives CASSRSTSMNTEAFF.